The rows below give T cell receptor beta chains drawn from one sample of a study of blood T cell repertoires in COVID-19. Using immunoSEQ multiplex PCR, the repertoire was profiled, and TCRdb retains in-frame clones only, with some absent. The data contain more than 200,000 clones, 86% of them singletons. The sequencing sample was made of peripheral blood. These receptors all stem from a woman between 45 and 60 years old with acute or convalescent COVID-19. Both conserved end residues are part of each CDR3. D genes are given only for firm matches. Not every row has a clone size; where given, it reads once, few, many or a size class.

clone size: -
CDR3 length: 14
V gene: TRBV5-1
J gene: TRBJ2-3
D gene: -
CDR3 protein: CASGDSQGTDTQYF
CDR3 DNA: TGCGCCAGTGGGGACTCCCAGGGCACAGATACGCAGTATTTT

clone size: few
CDR3 length: 14
V gene: TRBV19
J gene: TRBJ1-5
D gene: -
CDR3 protein: CASSIVLRNQPQHF
CDR3 DNA: TGTGCCAGTAGTATCGTCCTGCGGAATCAGCCCCAGCATTTT

clone size: -
CDR3 length: 14
V gene: TRBV7-6
J gene: TRBJ2-1
D gene: -
CDR3 protein: CASSTGQPGNEQFF
CDR3 DNA: TGTGCCAGCAGCACCGGACAACCAGGGAATGAGCAGTTCTTC

clone size: -
CDR3 length: 16
V gene: TRBV5-4
J gene: TRBJ1-6
D gene: -
CDR3 protein: CASSLDFSQGESPLHF
CDR3 DNA: TGTGCCAGCAGCTTGGATTTTAGTCAGGGTGAATCACCCCTCCACTTT

clone size: -
CDR3 length: 12
V gene: TRBV6-2/TRBV6-3
J gene: TRBJ2-7
D gene: -
CDR3 protein: CASSYTTVEQYF
CDR3 DNA: TGTGCCAGCAGTTACACTACGGTGGAGCAGTACTTC

clone size: -
CDR3 length: 14
V gene: TRBV19
J gene: TRBJ1-2
D gene: -
CDR3 protein: CASSIRAGDVGYTF
CDR3 DNA: TGTGCCAGTAGTATCCGGGCAGGGGATGTTGGCTACACCTTC

clone size: -
CDR3 length: 13
V gene: TRBV27
J gene: TRBJ2-2
D gene: -
CDR3 protein: CASSYRGTGELFF
CDR3 DNA: TGTGCCAGCAGTTATAGGGGCACCGGGGAGCTGTTTTTT

clone size: -
CDR3 length: 15
V gene: TRBV15
J gene: TRBJ1-1
D gene: -
CDR3 protein: CATSRDPGGYTEAFF
CDR3 DNA: TGTGCCACCAGCAGAGATCCGGGAGGGTACACTGAAGCTTTCTTT

clone size: -
CDR3 length: 14
V gene: TRBV3-1/TRBV3-2
J gene: TRBJ2-5
D gene: -
CDR3 protein: CASSQEWSQETQYF
CDR3 DNA: TGTGCCAGCAGCCAAGAGTGGAGTCAAGAGACCCAGTACTTC

clone size: -
CDR3 length: 16
V gene: TRBV7-2
J gene: TRBJ1-1
D gene: -
CDR3 protein: CASRGPFRGVNTEAFF
CDR3 DNA: TGTGCCAGCAGGGGTCCTTTTCGGGGAGTCAACACTGAAGCTTTCTTT

clone size: -
CDR3 length: 16
V gene: TRBV3-1/TRBV3-2
J gene: TRBJ2-1
D gene: -
CDR3 protein: CASSHDRDTVYREQFF
CDR3 DNA: TGTGCCAGCAGCCACGACCGGGACACGGTCTACAGAGAGCAGTTCTTC

clone size: -
CDR3 length: 13
V gene: TRBV3-1/TRBV3-2
J gene: TRBJ1-2
D gene: -
CDR3 protein: CASSQGGSYGYTF
CDR3 DNA: TGTGCCAGCAGCCAAGGTGGCAGCTATGGCTACACCTTC

clone size: -
CDR3 length: 15
V gene: TRBV7-9
J gene: TRBJ1-3
D gene: TRBD1
CDR3 protein: CASSFGTGFGDTIYF
CDR3 DNA: TGTGCCAGCAGCTTCGGGACAGGGTTTGGGGACACCATATATTTT

clone size: -
CDR3 length: 14
V gene: TRBV18
J gene: TRBJ1-1
D gene: -
CDR3 protein: CASSRNRENTEAFF
CDR3 DNA: TGTGCCAGCTCACGAAACAGGGAGAACACTGAAGCTTTCTTT

clone size: -
CDR3 length: 16
V gene: TRBV3-1/TRBV3-2
J gene: TRBJ2-1
D gene: TRBD2
CDR3 protein: CASRRKETSGRNEQFF
CDR3 DNA: TGTGCCAGCAGACGGAAGGAGACTAGCGGGAGAAATGAGCAGTTCTTC

clone size: -
CDR3 length: 12
V gene: TRBV30
J gene: TRBJ2-7
D gene: -
CDR3 protein: CAWSYSSYEQYF
CDR3 DNA: TGTGCCTGGAGCTACAGCTCCTACGAGCAGTACTTC

clone size: -
CDR3 length: 13
V gene: TRBV7-9
J gene: TRBJ1-1
D gene: TRBD1
CDR3 protein: CASSLQGGVEAFF
CDR3 DNA: TGTGCCAGCAGCTTACAAGGGGGCGTTGAAGCTTTCTTT

clone size: -
CDR3 length: 13
V gene: TRBV4-3
J gene: TRBJ2-5
D gene: -
CDR3 protein: CASSRAIQETQYF
CDR3 DNA: TGCGCCAGCAGCCGGGCGATTCAAGAGACCCAGTACTTC

clone size: -
CDR3 length: 20
V gene: TRBV4-3
J gene: TRBJ2-1
D gene: TRBD1
CDR3 protein: CASSQELRGTAQSSYNEQFF
CDR3 DNA: TGCGCCAGCAGCCAAGAATTGCGAGGGACAGCCCAGAGCTCCTACAATGAGCAGTTCTTC

clone size: -
CDR3 length: 16
V gene: TRBV5-6
J gene: TRBJ2-7
D gene: TRBD1
CDR3 protein: CASSLEVTGSSYEQYF
CDR3 DNA: TGTGCCAGCAGCTTGGAGGTGACAGGGAGCTCCTACGAGCAGTACTTC

clone size: -
CDR3 length: 15
V gene: TRBV4-2
J gene: TRBJ1-1
D gene: TRBD1
CDR3 protein: CASSGQGPQNTEAFF
CDR3 DNA: TGTGCCAGCAGTGGACAGGGGCCTCAGAACACTGAAGCTTTCTTT

clone size: -
CDR3 length: 13
V gene: TRBV4-1
J gene: TRBJ2-7
D gene: TRBD1
CDR3 protein: CASSWDSPYEQYF
CDR3 DNA: TGCGCCAGCAGCTGGGACAGTCCCTACGAGCAGTACTTC

clone size: -
CDR3 length: 14
V gene: TRBV9
J gene: TRBJ2-1
D gene: TRBD1
CDR3 protein: CASSFGTGTYEQFF
CDR3 DNA: TGTGCCAGCAGCTTTGGGACAGGGACATATGAGCAGTTCTTC

clone size: -
CDR3 length: 16
V gene: TRBV10-3
J gene: TRBJ1-4
D gene: TRBD1
CDR3 protein: CAISDRTGTANEKLFF
CDR3 DNA: TGTGCCATCAGTGACCGAACCGGGACAGCTAATGAAAAACTGTTTTTT

clone size: -
CDR3 length: 11
V gene: TRBV30
J gene: TRBJ1-2
D gene: -
CDR3 protein: CAWNSIYGYTF
CDR3 DNA: TGTGCCTGGAACTCGATCTATGGCTACACCTTC

clone size: -
CDR3 length: 13
V gene: TRBV5-6
J gene: TRBJ1-1
D gene: -
CDR3 protein: CASSLTANTEAFF
CDR3 DNA: TGTGCCAGCAGTTTGACAGCAAACACTGAAGCTTTCTTT

clone size: once
CDR3 length: 16
V gene: TRBV9
J gene: TRBJ1-2
D gene: -
CDR3 protein: CASSVASGSLSTGYTF
CDR3 DNA: TGTGCCAGCAGCGTAGCTAGTGGCAGCCTCTCGACCGGCTACACCTTC

clone size: few
CDR3 length: 16
V gene: TRBV6-1
J gene: TRBJ1-5
D gene: TRBD1
CDR3 protein: CASSVQTGTSNQPQHF
CDR3 DNA: TGTGCCAGCAGTGTTCAGACAGGGACTAGCAATCAGCCCCAGCATTTT

clone size: -
CDR3 length: 14
V gene: TRBV3-1/TRBV3-2
J gene: TRBJ1-2
D gene: TRBD1
CDR3 protein: CASSPGTGNYGYTF
CDR3 DNA: TGTGCCAGCAGCCCCGGGACAGGGAACTATGGCTACACCTTC

clone size: -
CDR3 length: 14
V gene: TRBV13
J gene: TRBJ2-3
D gene: -
CDR3 protein: CASSTIPPGDTQYF
CDR3 DNA: TGTGCCAGCAGCACAATACCGCCCGGGGATACGCAGTATTTT

clone size: many
CDR3 length: 16
V gene: TRBV7-7
J gene: TRBJ2-2
D gene: TRBD1
CDR3 protein: CASSPSGTVNTGELFF
CDR3 DNA: TGTGCCAGCAGCCCGTCCGGGACAGTGAACACCGGGGAGCTGTTTTTT

clone size: few
CDR3 length: 15
V gene: TRBV4-1
J gene: TRBJ2-7
D gene: -
CDR3 protein: CASSQETGGPYEQYF
CDR3 DNA: TGCGCCAGCAGCCAAGAAACGGGGGGCCCCTACGAGCAGTACTTC

clone size: -
CDR3 length: 16
V gene: TRBV13
J gene: TRBJ2-7
D gene: -
CDR3 protein: CASSISSRTVSYEQYF
CDR3 DNA: TGTGCCAGCAGCATTTCGTCTCGGACTGTTTCCTACGAGCAGTACTTC

clone size: -
CDR3 length: 16
V gene: TRBV18
J gene: TRBJ1-6
D gene: -
CDR3 protein: CASSQAIWAYNSPLHF
CDR3 DNA: TGTGCCAGCTCCCAGGCTATTTGGGCCTATAATTCACCCCTCCACTTT

clone size: once
CDR3 length: 13
V gene: TRBV5-1
J gene: TRBJ2-7
D gene: -
CDR3 protein: CASSSLSSDGQYF
CDR3 DNA: TGCGCCAGCAGCTCCCTGTCCAGCGACGGGCAGTACTTC

clone size: -
CDR3 length: 13
V gene: TRBV5-1
J gene: TRBJ2-3
D gene: -
CDR3 protein: CASSSRGTDTQYF
CDR3 DNA: TGCGCCAGCAGCTCCCGGGGCACAGATACGCAGTATTTT

clone size: -
CDR3 length: 16
V gene: TRBV7-8
J gene: TRBJ1-6
D gene: -
CDR3 protein: CASSSPGSSYNSPLHF
CDR3 DNA: TGTGCCAGCAGCTCCCCCGGGAGCTCCTATAATTCACCCCTCCACTTT

clone size: -
CDR3 length: 12
V gene: TRBV19
J gene: TRBJ2-7
D gene: TRBD2
CDR3 protein: CASSGSVDEQYF
CDR3 DNA: TGTGCTAGTAGCGGGAGTGTAGACGAGCAGTACTTC

clone size: -
CDR3 length: 13
V gene: TRBV11-1
J gene: TRBJ1-1
D gene: -
CDR3 protein: CASSFDGERKAFF
CDR3 DNA: TGTGCCAGCAGCTTTGACGGTGAGCGAAAGGCTTTCTTT

clone size: -
CDR3 length: 13
V gene: TRBV7-9
J gene: TRBJ2-3
D gene: -
CDR3 protein: CASSKTGSDTQYF
CDR3 DNA: TGTGCCAGCAGCAAAACAGGTTCAGATACGCAGTATTTT

clone size: -
CDR3 length: 17
V gene: TRBV5-4
J gene: TRBJ2-3
D gene: -
CDR3 protein: CASAPPSGRASTDTQYF
CDR3 DNA: TGTGCCAGCGCACCCCCCTCCGGGCGGGCCAGCACAGATACGCAGTATTTT

clone size: -
CDR3 length: 15
V gene: TRBV27
J gene: TRBJ2-5
D gene: -
CDR3 protein: CASSLSGQYQETQYF
CDR3 DNA: TGTGCCAGCAGTTTATCGGGGCAGTACCAAGAGACCCAGTACTTC

clone size: -
CDR3 length: 15
V gene: TRBV2
J gene: TRBJ1-4
D gene: -
CDR3 protein: CASIEGAWANEKLFF
CDR3 DNA: TGTGCCAGCATCGAGGGCGCCTGGGCTAATGAAAAACTGTTTTTT

clone size: -
CDR3 length: 15
V gene: TRBV11-3
J gene: TRBJ2-1
D gene: -
CDR3 protein: CASSGLLLGVGEQFF
CDR3 DNA: TGTGCCAGCAGCGGACTGCTTCTCGGGGTCGGCGAGCAGTTCTTC

clone size: -
CDR3 length: 15
V gene: TRBV10-3
J gene: TRBJ1-6
D gene: TRBD1
CDR3 protein: CASTTGGSYNSPLHF
CDR3 DNA: TGTGCCAGTACGACAGGGGGGTCCTATAATTCACCCCTCCACTTT

clone size: -
CDR3 length: 12
V gene: TRBV9
J gene: TRBJ1-2
D gene: TRBD1
CDR3 protein: CASSTQGGGYTF
CDR3 DNA: TGTGCCAGCAGCACCCAGGGGGGTGGCTACACCTTC

clone size: -
CDR3 length: 13
V gene: TRBV29-1
J gene: TRBJ1-1
D gene: TRBD1
CDR3 protein: CSVWGTENTEAFF
CDR3 DNA: TGCAGCGTTTGGGGGACAGAGAACACTGAAGCTTTCTTT

clone size: -
CDR3 length: 14
V gene: TRBV7-3
J gene: TRBJ2-7
D gene: TRBD1
CDR3 protein: CASSYSGQSYEQYF
CDR3 DNA: TGTGCCAGCAGCTATTCGGGACAGTCCTACGAGCAGTACTTC

clone size: -
CDR3 length: 12
V gene: TRBV5-6
J gene: TRBJ1-1
D gene: -
CDR3 protein: CASSLRNTEAFF
CDR3 DNA: TGTGCCAGCAGCTTGCGGAACACTGAAGCTTTCTTT

clone size: -
CDR3 length: 14
V gene: TRBV7-2
J gene: TRBJ2-3
D gene: -
CDR3 protein: CASSPQSGEDTQYF
CDR3 DNA: TGTGCCAGCAGCCCCCAGAGCGGAGAGGATACGCAGTATTTT

clone size: -
CDR3 length: 15
V gene: TRBV12-5
J gene: TRBJ1-2
D gene: TRBD1
CDR3 protein: CASGQGDSSNYGYTF
CDR3 DNA: TGTGCTAGTGGCCAAGGGGACAGTTCTAACTATGGCTACACCTTC

clone size: -
CDR3 length: 14
V gene: TRBV4-3
J gene: TRBJ2-7
D gene: -
CDR3 protein: CASSQGLQGYEQYF
CDR3 DNA: TGCGCCAGCAGCCAAGGTCTTCAGGGATACGAGCAGTACTTC

clone size: -
CDR3 length: 14
V gene: TRBV5-4
J gene: TRBJ1-2
D gene: -
CDR3 protein: CASRQGEDNYGYTF
CDR3 DNA: TGTGCCAGCAGGCAAGGAGAAGATAACTATGGCTACACCTTC

clone size: -
CDR3 length: 14
V gene: TRBV19
J gene: TRBJ2-1
D gene: TRBD2
CDR3 protein: CASRGSSGRGEQFF
CDR3 DNA: TGTGCCAGTAGAGGCTCTAGCGGGAGGGGTGAGCAGTTCTTC

clone size: -
CDR3 length: 16
V gene: TRBV4-2
J gene: TRBJ1-6
D gene: -
CDR3 protein: CASSREPGYEKAPLHF
CDR3 DNA: TGTGCCAGCAGCCGAGAGCCCGGGTATGAGAAGGCACCCCTCCACTTT

clone size: -
CDR3 length: 15
V gene: TRBV9
J gene: TRBJ2-7
D gene: TRBD2
CDR3 protein: CASSVDTSALYEQYF
CDR3 DNA: TGTGCCAGCAGCGTAGACACTAGCGCGCTATACGAGCAGTACTTC

clone size: -
CDR3 length: 14
V gene: TRBV2
J gene: TRBJ2-1
D gene: TRBD2
CDR3 protein: CASRGLADHNEQFF
CDR3 DNA: TGTGCCAGCAGGGGACTAGCGGACCACAATGAGCAGTTCTTC